This TCR beta chain was sequenced for a study of cytotoxic CD8 clonotypes in ibrutinib-treated CLL. Generated by immunoSEQ multiplex PCR, the TCRdb table keeps only in-frame clones and is missing some. The sample lists 90,000 to 100,000 clones; around 80% were seen once. This material consisted of PBMCs, taken after 12 months of ibrutinib treatment. The sequence came from a human donor with chronic lymphocytic leukemia.

For the CDR3, the DNA is TGTGCCAGCAACCGGGACTCAGGGCGCGAGACCCAGTACTTC. It codes for CASNRDSGRETQYF. The chain employs TRBV6-1 and TRBJ2-5; tentatively, D is TRBD2 (6 bases). The CDR3 covers 14 residues. V was clipped by 7 bases and J by 5 bases, with 17 bases between them. CDR1 is MNHNS, CDR2 SASEGT, per germline.